This T cell receptor (beta chain) emerged from a study of shared clonotypes between healthy human individuals. The germline CDR1 and CDR2 sequences are PRHDT and FYEKMQ (reference sequence). There are 14 residues in the CDR3. Deletions cut 3 bases from V and 4 bases from J, with 13 bases between. Generated by immunoSEQ multiplex PCR, the TCRdb table keeps only in-frame clones and is missing some. Here the sample spans some 700,000 clones, about 90% being singletons. Study donors comprised healthy, HIV-negative adults devoid of recent acute infection or vaccination. This chain joins TRBV13 and TRBJ2-7, with D perhaps matching TRBD1 or TRBD2 (6 bases each). The sequence came from a man younger than 30 in good health. Some clones in this sample may be carry-over from other donors' samples. Sequenced sample: memory CD8+ T cells from PBMCs. The subset: CD45RO+ cells pooled with CCR7-negative TemRA cells. The CDR3 nucleotides read TGTGCCAGCAGCTTGGGGGGACAATATTACGAGCAGTACTTC. It specifies CASSLGGQYYEQYF.